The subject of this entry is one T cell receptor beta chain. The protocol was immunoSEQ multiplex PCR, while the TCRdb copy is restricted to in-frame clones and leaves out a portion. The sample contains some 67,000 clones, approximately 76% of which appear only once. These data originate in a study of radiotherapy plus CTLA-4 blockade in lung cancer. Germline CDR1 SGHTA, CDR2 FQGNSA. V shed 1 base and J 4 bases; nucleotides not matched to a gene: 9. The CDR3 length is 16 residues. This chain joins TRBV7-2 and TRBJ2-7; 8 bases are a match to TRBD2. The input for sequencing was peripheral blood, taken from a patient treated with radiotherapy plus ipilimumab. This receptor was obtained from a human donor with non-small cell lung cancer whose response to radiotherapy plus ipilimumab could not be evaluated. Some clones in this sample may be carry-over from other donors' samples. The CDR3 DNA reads TGTGCCAGCAGCTTAGGGGGGGCTAGCGGGTTATACGAGCAGTACTTC. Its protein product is CASSLGGASGLYEQYF.